This T cell receptor (beta chain) was sequenced for a study of CD8 T cells in ankylosing spondylitis (dated by TCRdb to the late 2010s). Study-wide context: The study profiled T cell receptor beta repertoires in healthy donors and ankylosing spondylitis patients to find disease-linked TCR variants. Peripheral blood samples were taken, and synovial fluid was additionally collected from ankylosing spondylitis patients. In total, the full study cohort was made up of roughly 110 healthy donors and 20 to 25 ankylosing spondylitis patients.

The V end loses 8 bases and the J end loses 3 bases, and a stretch of 10 bases separates them. The CDR3 covers 12 residues, taking in both the cysteine and the phenylalanine. Only the CDR3 DNA stays, 36 bases, in frame from base 1. This clonotype was detected many times. This receptor's antigen is unknown. Base quality data are lacking; no much larger clone is found one base away. Results and caveats for the whole study, not just this receptor: Blood from ankylosing spondylitis patients appeared to be characterized by a TCR beta motif composed of roughly eight highly homologous amino acid variants. Some motif variants were previously reported in synovial fluid and blood of reactive arthritis patients, suggesting common disease-initiation mechanisms. In peripheral blood, the disease-linked clones were found at relatively low frequencies and had a CD8+ phenotype. The disease-linked clones were reported as significantly enriched in matched synovial fluid samples from ankylosing spondylitis patients.

Instrument on record: Illumina HiSeq 2500. TCR beta libraries were prepared by quantitative 5'-RACE with molecular barcodes. Per the authors' processing: A new computational method based on a probabilistic model of VDJ rearrangement was used to identify disease-linked TCR variants. TCRdb ran its own pipeline on the public reads, namely fastp trimming at Q25 and MiXCR clone calling, and kept in-frame beta chains. Each record represents a unique CDR3 protein, reported with the most common genes and DNA among its rows. What appears here as the V and J calls and clone size reflects TCRdb's work, not the paper's. This sample lists 250,000 to 400,000 distinct CDR3 sequences; around 10% were detected once. The top ten clonotypes cover more than 7% of the sample.

The chain uses TRBV12-3 or TRBV12-4 and TRBJ1-1, with the D gene not confidently named. The sequence derives from a female donor with ankylosing spondylitis or in good health (not recorded which). Sequencing used blood, either unsorted or a sorted T cell fraction (not recorded which). The bases read TGTGCCAGCCGCCGGGGATACACTGAAGCTTTCTTT. Its coded protein is CASRRGYTEAFF.